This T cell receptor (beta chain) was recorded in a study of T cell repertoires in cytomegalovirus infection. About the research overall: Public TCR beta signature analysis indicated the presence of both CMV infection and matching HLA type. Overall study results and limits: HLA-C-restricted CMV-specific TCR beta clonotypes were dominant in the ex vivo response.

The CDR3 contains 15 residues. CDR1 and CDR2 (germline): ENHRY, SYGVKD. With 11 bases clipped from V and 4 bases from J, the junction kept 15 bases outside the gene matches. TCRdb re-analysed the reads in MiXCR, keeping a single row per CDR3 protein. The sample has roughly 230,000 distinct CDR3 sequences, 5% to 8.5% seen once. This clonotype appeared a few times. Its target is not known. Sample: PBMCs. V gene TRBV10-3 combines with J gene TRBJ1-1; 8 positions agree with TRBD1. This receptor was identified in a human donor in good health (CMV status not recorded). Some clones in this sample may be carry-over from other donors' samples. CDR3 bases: TGTGCCTCCACGGATTCTGGACAGGGTGCCACTGAAGCTTTCTTT. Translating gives CASTDSGQGATEAFF.